These T cell receptor beta chains were read from a single sample in a study of beta chain features in type 1 diabetes. The repertoire was sequenced with immunoSEQ multiplex PCR; TCRdb's copy has only in-frame clones and lacks some. Of hundreds of thousands of clones in the sample, about a sixth are singletons; the top ten hold 0.02% to 0.03%. Sequencing was carried out using naive CD4+ T cells from blood. The receptors come from a woman aged 18-35 years in good health. CDR3s include the opening cysteine and the closing phenylalanine or tryptophan. D genes are given only for firm matches. Some rows have no size entry. The others give once, few or many, or a class for an expanded clone.

>TRBV7-2|TRBJ2-2|NA|NA
CASSFQGGTGELFF
TGTGCCAGCAGCTTTCAGGGGGGCACCGGGGAGCTGTTTTTT
>TRBV7-3|TRBJ2-2|TRBD2|NA
CASSLQPLAGSGELFF
TGTGCCAGCAGCCTCCAACCTTTAGCGGGATCCGGGGAGCTGTTTTTT
>TRBV27|TRBJ2-7|TRBD1|NA
CASSFSGQTYEQYF
TGTGCCAGCAGTTTCTCGGGACAGACCTACGAGCAGTACTTC
>TRBV10-3|TRBJ2-2|TRBD2|few
CAISGGLAGSTGELFF
TGTGCCATCAGTGGCGGACTAGCGGGGTCCACCGGGGAGCTGTTTTTT
>TRBV11-2|TRBJ2-2|TRBD2|NA
CASSSLAGANTGELFF
TGTGCCAGCAGCTCCTTAGCGGGAGCGAACACCGGGGAGCTGTTTTTT
>TRBV7-9|TRBJ2-3|TRBD2|NA
CASSPRLAGKRTDTQYF
TGTGCCAGCAGCCCGCGACTAGCGGGGAAACGCACAGATACGCAGTATTTT
>TRBV6-1|TRBJ1-5|NA|few
CASSVSTGNQPQHF
TGTGCCAGCAGTGTTTCGACAGGTAATCAGCCCCAGCATTTT
>TRBV11-2|TRBJ1-1|TRBD1|few
CASSSYRDRGRVAFF
TGTGCCAGCAGCTCATACCGGGACAGGGGGCGTGTGGCTTTCTTT
>TRBV5-4|TRBJ2-1|NA|NA
CASSFARNEQFF
TGTGCCAGCAGCTTCGCGCGGAATGAGCAGTTCTTC
>TRBV7-2|TRBJ2-3|TRBD2|few
CADKTSDSTDTQYF
TGTGCCGACAAAACTAGCGATAGCACAGATACGCAGTATTTT
>TRBV5-4|TRBJ2-5|TRBD2|few
CASRVAGEETQYF
TGTGCCAGCAGAGTAGCGGGAGAAGAGACCCAGTACTTC
>TRBV21-1|TRBJ2-7|NA|NA
CASSKKRLAGDVEQYF
TGTGCCAGCAGCAAAAAACGGCTAGCGGGAGACGTGGAGCAGTACTTC
>TRBV5-4|TRBJ2-1|TRBD2|NA
CASSITNGGWNEQFF
TGTGCCAGCAGCATCACGAACGGGGGGTGGAATGAGCAGTTCTTC
>TRBV28|TRBJ2-7|NA|few
CASSPQTGRHYEQYF
TGTGCCAGCAGTCCGCAGACAGGAAGGCACTACGAGCAGTACTTC
>TRBV18|TRBJ2-1|NA|few
CASSPGVSSYNEQFF
TGTGCCAGCTCACCAGGGGTCAGCTCCTACAATGAGCAGTTCTTC
>TRBV7-2|TRBJ1-2|NA|NA
CASSLAMGVDGYTF
TGTGCCAGCAGCTTAGCGATGGGGGTCGATGGCTACACCTTC
>TRBV5-4|TRBJ2-3|TRBD2|NA
CASSLGLAGVVTDTQYF
TGTGCCAGCAGCCTGGGACTAGCGGGAGTTGTAACAGATACGCAGTATTTT
>TRBV10-3|TRBJ2-5|NA|many
CAISSEETQYF
TGTGCCATCAGCAGCGAAGAGACCCAGTACTTC
>TRBV7-3|TRBJ2-1|TRBD2|NA
CASSPGTSGGNEQFF
TGTGCCAGCAGCCCAGGGACTAGCGGAGGGAATGAGCAGTTCTTC
>TRBV6-1|TRBJ2-3|NA|NA
CASRLASDTQYF
TGTGCCAGCAGATTAGCGTCAGATACGCAGTATTTT
>TRBV7-8|TRBJ1-2|NA|few
CASRPGIANYGYTF
TGTGCCAGTCGCCCGGGGATCGCGAACTATGGCTACACCTTC
>TRBV7-9|TRBJ2-2|TRBD2|few
CASSLVRLATWTGELFF
TGTGCCAGCAGCTTAGTCCGACTAGCGACGTGGACCGGGGAGCTGTTTTTT
>TRBV14|TRBJ2-5|TRBD2|few
CASSQRRTSGYQETQYF
TGTGCCAGCAGCCAAAGGAGGACTAGCGGTTACCAAGAGACCCAGTACTTC
>TRBV9|TRBJ2-2|TRBD2|few
CASSSPGLVDTGELFF
TGTGCCAGCAGTTCTCCGGGACTAGTGGACACCGGGGAGCTGTTTTTT
>TRBV27|TRBJ2-3|NA|NA
CASSLIPGSDTQYF
TGTGCCAGCAGTTTGATTCCAGGGTCAGATACGCAGTATTTT
>TRBV29-1|TRBJ2-3|NA|few
CSVAGLPNTDTQYF
TGCAGCGTTGCCGGACTACCGAACACAGATACGCAGTATTTT
>TRBV7-3|TRBJ2-4|TRBD2|NA
CASSSMGGSDIQYF
TGTGCCAGCAGCTCCATGGGCGGGAGTGACATTCAGTACTTC
>TRBV6-5|TRBJ2-7|TRBD1|once
CASSSLTGGSYEQYF
TGTGCCAGCAGTTCCTTAACAGGGGGCTCCTACGAGCAGTACTTC
>TRBV11-1|TRBJ2-3|NA|NA
CASSLGRETDTQYF
TGTGCCAGCAGCTTGGGTCGGGAGACAGATACGCAGTATTTT
>TRBV18|TRBJ1-1|TRBD1|NA
CASSPRTGAFGTEAFF
TGTGCCAGCTCACCCCGGACAGGGGCCTTCGGCACTGAAGCTTTCTTT
>TRBV12-5|TRBJ2-5|NA|NA
CASGSEGTQYF
TGTGCTAGTGGTTCAGAGGGGACCCAGTACTTC
>TRBV5-6|TRBJ1-1|NA|NA
CASSFVDEAFF
TGTGCCAGCAGCTTCGTGGATGAAGCTTTCTTT
>TRBV4-1|TRBJ2-7|NA|NA
CASSQAILSYEQYF
TGCGCCAGCAGCCAAGCCATCCTCTCCTACGAGCAGTACTTC